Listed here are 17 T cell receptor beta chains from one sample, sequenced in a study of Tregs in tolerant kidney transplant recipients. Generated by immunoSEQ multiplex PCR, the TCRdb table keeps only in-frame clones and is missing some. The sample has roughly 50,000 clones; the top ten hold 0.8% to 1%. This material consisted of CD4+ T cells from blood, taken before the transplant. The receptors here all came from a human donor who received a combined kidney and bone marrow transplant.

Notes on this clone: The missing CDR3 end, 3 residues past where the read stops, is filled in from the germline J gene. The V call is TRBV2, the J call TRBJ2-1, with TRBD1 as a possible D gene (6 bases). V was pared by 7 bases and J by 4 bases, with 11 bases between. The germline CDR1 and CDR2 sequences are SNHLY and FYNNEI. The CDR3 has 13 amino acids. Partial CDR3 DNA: TGTGCCAGCAAGAGAACAGGGTACAATGAG. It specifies CASKRTGYNE. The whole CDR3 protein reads CASKRTGYNEQFF.

CDR3 amino acids: CASSESEGNEQYF. CDR3 DNA, as far as it was read: TGTGCCAGCAGTGAATCCGAGGGGAACGAG. The gene calls are TRBV2 and TRBJ2-7; D may match TRBD1 or TRBD2 (5 bases each). Coverage ceases 3 residues before the CDR3 finishes, and the germline J gene fills in the end. This CDR3 comprises 13 residues. Germline V gene lookup returns CDR1 SNHLY and CDR2 FYNNEI. V gave up 2 bases and J gave up 5 bases, with 10 bases separating them.

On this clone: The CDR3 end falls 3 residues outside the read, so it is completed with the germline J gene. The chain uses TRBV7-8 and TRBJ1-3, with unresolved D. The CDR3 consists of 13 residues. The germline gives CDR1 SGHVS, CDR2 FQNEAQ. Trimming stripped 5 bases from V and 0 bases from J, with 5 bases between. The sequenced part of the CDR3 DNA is TGTGCCAGCAGCCTCCCCTCTGGAAACACC. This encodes CASSLPSGNT. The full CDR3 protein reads CASSLPSGNTIYF.

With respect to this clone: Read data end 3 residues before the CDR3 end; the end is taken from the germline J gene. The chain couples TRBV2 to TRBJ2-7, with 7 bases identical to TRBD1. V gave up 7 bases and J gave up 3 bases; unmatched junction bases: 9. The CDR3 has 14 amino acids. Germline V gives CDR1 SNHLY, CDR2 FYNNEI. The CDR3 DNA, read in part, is TGTGCCAGCATCGACCGGGACAGAAACTACGAG. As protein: CASIDRDRNYE. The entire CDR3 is CASIDRDRNYEQYF.

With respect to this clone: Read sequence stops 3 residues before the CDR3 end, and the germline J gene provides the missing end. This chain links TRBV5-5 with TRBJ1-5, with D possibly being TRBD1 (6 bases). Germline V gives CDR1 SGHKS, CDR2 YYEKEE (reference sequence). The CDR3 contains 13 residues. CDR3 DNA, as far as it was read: TGTGCCAGCAGCTTGGACCCAGGGGCCCCC. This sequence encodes CASSLDPGAP. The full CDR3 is CASSLDPGAPQHF.

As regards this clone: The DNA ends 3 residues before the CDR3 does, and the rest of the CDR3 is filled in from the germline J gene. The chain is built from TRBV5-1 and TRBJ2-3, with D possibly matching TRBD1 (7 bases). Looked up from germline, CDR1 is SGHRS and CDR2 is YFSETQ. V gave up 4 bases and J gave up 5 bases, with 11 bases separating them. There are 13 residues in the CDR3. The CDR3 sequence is CASSQGGLDTQYF. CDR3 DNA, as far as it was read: TGCGCCAGCAGCCAGGGGGGTTTAGATACG.

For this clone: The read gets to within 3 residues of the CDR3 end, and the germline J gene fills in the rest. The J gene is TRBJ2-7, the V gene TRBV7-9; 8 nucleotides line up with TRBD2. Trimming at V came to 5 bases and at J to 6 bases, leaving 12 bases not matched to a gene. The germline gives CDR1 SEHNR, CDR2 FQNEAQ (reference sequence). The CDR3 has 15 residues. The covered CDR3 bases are TGTGCCAGCAGCCCCCTCGGGGGGGTCGTTGGCGAG. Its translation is CASSPLGGVVGE. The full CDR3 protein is CASSPLGGVVGEQYF.

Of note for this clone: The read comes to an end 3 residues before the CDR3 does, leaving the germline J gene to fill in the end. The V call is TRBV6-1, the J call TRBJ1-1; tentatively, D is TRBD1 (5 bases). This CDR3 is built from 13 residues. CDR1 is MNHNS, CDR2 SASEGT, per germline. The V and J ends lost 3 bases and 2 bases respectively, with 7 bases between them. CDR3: CASSDRANTEAFF. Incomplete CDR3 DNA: TGTGCCAGCAGTGACAGGGCTAACACTGAA.

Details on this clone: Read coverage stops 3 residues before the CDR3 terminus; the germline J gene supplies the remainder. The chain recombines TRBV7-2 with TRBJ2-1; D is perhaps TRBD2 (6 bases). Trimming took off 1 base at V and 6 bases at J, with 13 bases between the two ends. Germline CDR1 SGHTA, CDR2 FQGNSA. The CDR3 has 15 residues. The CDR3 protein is CASSLGWGLFNEQFF. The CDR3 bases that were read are TGTGCCAGCAGCTTAGGCTGGGGACTTTTCAATGAG.

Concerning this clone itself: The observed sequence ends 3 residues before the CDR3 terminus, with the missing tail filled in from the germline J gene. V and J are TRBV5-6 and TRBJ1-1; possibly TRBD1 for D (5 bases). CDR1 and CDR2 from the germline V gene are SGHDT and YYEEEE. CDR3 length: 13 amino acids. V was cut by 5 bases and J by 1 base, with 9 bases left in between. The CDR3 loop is CASRGDWNTEAFF. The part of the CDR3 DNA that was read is TGTGCCAGCAGGGGGGACTGGAACACTGAA. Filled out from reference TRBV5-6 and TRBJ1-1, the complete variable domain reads DAGVTQSPTHLIKTRGQQVTLRCSPKSGHDTVSWYQQALGQGPQFIFQYYEEEERQRGNFPDRFSGHQFPNYSSELNVNALLLGDSALYLCASRGDWNTEAFFGQGTRLTVV.

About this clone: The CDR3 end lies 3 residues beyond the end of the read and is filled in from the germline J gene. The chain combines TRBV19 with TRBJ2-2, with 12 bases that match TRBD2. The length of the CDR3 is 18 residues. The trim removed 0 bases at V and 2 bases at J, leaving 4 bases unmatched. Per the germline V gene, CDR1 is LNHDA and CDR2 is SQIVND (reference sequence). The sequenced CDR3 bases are TGTGCCAGTAGTATAGATGGACTAGCGGGATTTAACACCGGGGAG. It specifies CASSIDGLAGFNTGE. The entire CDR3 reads CASSIDGLAGFNTGELFF.

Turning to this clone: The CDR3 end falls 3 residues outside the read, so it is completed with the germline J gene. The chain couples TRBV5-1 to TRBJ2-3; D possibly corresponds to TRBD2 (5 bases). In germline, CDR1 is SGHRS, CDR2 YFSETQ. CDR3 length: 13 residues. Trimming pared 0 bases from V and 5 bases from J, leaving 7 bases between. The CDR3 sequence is CASSLAGVDTQYF. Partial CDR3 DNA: TGCGCCAGCAGCTTGGCCGGGGTAGATACG.

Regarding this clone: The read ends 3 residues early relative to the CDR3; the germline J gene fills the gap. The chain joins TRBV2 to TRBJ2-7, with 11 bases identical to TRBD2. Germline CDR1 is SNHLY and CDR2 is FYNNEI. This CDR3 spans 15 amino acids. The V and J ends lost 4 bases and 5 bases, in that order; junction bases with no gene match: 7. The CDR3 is CASSVLAGVAHEQYF. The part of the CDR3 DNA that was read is TGTGCCAGCAGTGTACTAGCGGGAGTTGCCCACGAG.

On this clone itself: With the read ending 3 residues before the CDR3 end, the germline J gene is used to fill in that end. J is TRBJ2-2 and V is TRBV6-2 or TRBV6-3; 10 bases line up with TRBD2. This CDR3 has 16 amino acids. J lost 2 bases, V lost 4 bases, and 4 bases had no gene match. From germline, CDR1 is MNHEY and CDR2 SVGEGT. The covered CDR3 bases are TGTGCCAGCAGTTTCGGACTAGCGGCTAACACCGGGGAG. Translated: CASSFGLAANTGE. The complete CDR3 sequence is CASSFGLAANTGELFF.

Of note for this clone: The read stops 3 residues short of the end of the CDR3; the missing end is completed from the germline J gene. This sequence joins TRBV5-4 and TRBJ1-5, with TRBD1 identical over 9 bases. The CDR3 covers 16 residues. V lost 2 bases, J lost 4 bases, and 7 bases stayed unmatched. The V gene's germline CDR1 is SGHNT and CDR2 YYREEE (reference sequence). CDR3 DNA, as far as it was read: TGTGCCAGCAGCTTTCGACGGACAGGGGTTAATCAGCCC. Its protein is CASSFRRTGVNQP. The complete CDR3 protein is CASSFRRTGVNQPQHF.

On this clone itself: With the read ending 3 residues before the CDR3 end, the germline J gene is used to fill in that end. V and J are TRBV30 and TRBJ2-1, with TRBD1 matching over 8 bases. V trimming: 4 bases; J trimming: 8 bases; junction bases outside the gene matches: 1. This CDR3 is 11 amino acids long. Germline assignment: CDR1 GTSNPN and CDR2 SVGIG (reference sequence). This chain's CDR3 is CAWTGGYEQFF. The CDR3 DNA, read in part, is TGTGCCTGGACAGGGGGCTATGAG.

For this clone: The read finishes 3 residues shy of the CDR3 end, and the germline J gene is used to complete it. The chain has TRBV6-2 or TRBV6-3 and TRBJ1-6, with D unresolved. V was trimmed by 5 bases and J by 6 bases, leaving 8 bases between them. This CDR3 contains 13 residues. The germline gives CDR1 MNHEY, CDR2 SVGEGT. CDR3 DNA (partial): TGTGCCAGCAGTCCGGGGTCTAATTCACCC. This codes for CASSPGSNSP. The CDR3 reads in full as CASSPGSNSPLHF.